These 19 T cell receptor beta chains came from one sample sequenced in a study of blood T cell repertoires in COVID-19. Assay: immunoSEQ multiplex PCR; the TCRdb copy retains only in-frame clones and omits some. This sample carries approximately 210,000 clones, roughly 84% of them seen once, and the ten largest clones take roughly 6.2%. Sequencing was performed on peripheral blood. The receptors come from a woman in her thirties or forties who had recovered from COVID-19.

The chain carries TRBV3-1 (or the pseudogene TRBV3-2) and TRBJ1-1, with 7 bases lining up with TRBD1. V gave up 2 bases and J gave up 3 bases; unmatched junction bases: 3. Germline CDR1 is LGHDT and CDR2 is YNNKEL (reference sequence). This CDR3 region has 14 residues. The CDR3 DNA sequence: TGTGCCAGCAGCCAAAGAGGGGGCTACACTGAAGCTTTCTTT. Translating gives CASSQRGGYTEAFF.

The chain carries TRBV6-5 and TRBJ1-4, with unresolved D. In germline, CDR1 is MNHEY, CDR2 SVGAGI. V lost 7 bases and J lost 6, with 15 bases in between. CDR3 length equals 14 residues. The CDR3 is CASILSSGYEKLFF. The CDR3 DNA follows: TGTGCCAGCATCTTATCTTCCGGGTATGAAAAACTGTTTTTT.

V and J are TRBV2 and TRBJ2-7; maybe TRBD2 (6 bases). The CDR3 totals 13 residues. Germline V gives CDR1 SNHLY, CDR2 FYNNEI. Deletions cut 3 bases from V and 12 bases from J, with 18 bases between. The CDR3 sequence: CASSDSPGTSPYF. The CDR3 nucleotides read TGTGCCAGCAGTGATTCCCCCGGGACTTCGCCGTACTTC.

The rearrangement joins TRBV7-3 to TRBJ2-7; possibly TRBD2 for D (7 bases). CDR1 is SGHTA, CDR2 FQGTGA, per germline. The CDR3 loop spans 15 amino acids. Trimming took 6 bases from V and 2 from J, leaving 17 bases between them. CDR3 amino acids: CASRKNREGTYEQYF. The CDR3 DNA reads as TGTGCCAGCAGGAAAAACAGGGAGGGGACCTACGAGCAGTACTTC.

The chain uses TRBV5-1 and TRBJ2-5, with 9 positions matching TRBD2. In germline, CDR1 is SGHRS, CDR2 YFSETQ. V was pared by 4 bases and J by 2 bases, with 9 bases of the junction left unmatched. The CDR3 is made up of 16 amino acids. The CDR3 loop reads CASSITGTSQQETQYF. Here the CDR3 DNA reads TGCGCCAGCAGCATAACGGGGACTAGCCAACAAGAGACCCAGTACTTC.

The rearrangement links TRBV19 to TRBJ1-1; D not certain. V shed 3 bases and J shed 6 bases, with 11 bases lying between them. In germline, CDR1 is LNHDA, CDR2 SQIVND (reference sequence). The CDR3 totals 13 residues. As DNA, the CDR3 is TGTGCCAGTAGTATTGGGAGCTCTTCTGAAGCTTTCTTT. This sequence encodes CASSIGSSSEAFF.

V gene TRBV2 combines with J gene TRBJ1-1, with D tentatively TRBD1 (5 bases). The ends were cut back, 0 bases at V and 0 bases at J, with 8 bases in the middle. This CDR3 spans 15 amino acids. Germline V lookup: CDR1 SNHLY, CDR2 FYNNEI. This CDR3 reads CASSEAAGMNTEAFF. CDR3 nucleotide sequence: TGTGCCAGCAGTGAAGCAGCAGGGATGAACACTGAAGCTTTCTTT.

This clone was observed a single time. This rearrangement joins TRBV19 to TRBJ1-2; 12 bases align to TRBD1. V shed 6 bases and J 4 bases; nucleotides not matched to a gene: 3. The CDR3 is 14 amino acids. CDR1 and CDR2 (germline): LNHDA, SQIVND (reference sequence). The CDR3 reads CASRPGQGAYGYTF. CDR3 nucleotide sequence: TGTGCCAGTAGGCCGGGACAGGGGGCCTATGGCTACACCTTC.

V gene TRBV29-1 combines with J gene TRBJ2-3; 9 bases agree with TRBD2. This CDR3 spans 14 amino acids. Germline CDR1 and CDR2: SQVTM and ANQGSEA. The V gene end was trimmed by 3 bases and the J gene end by 6 bases; junction bases not matched to a gene: 7. For the CDR3, the DNA is TGCAGCGTTGATGCGGGAGGGCCAGGGGATACGCAGTATTTT. This translates into CSVDAGGPGDTQYF.

This clone is categorized as medium-sized. The rearrangement joins TRBV3-1 (or the pseudogene TRBV3-2) to TRBJ1-1; D gene unclear. This CDR3 contains 12 residues. CDR1 and CDR2 from the germline V gene are LGHDT and YNNKEL (reference sequence). V was trimmed by 0 bases and J by 9 bases, leaving 8 bases between them. Here the CDR3 reads CASSQEGAQAFF. The DNA of the CDR3 is TGTGCCAGCAGCCAAGAGGGCGCACAAGCTTTCTTT.

This chain links TRBV7-9 with TRBJ2-7; D may be TRBD2 (7 bases). Trimming stripped 11 bases from V and 6 bases from J, with 26 bases between. CDR1 is SEHNR and CDR2 is FQNEAQ in the germline V gene (reference sequence). The CDR3 length is 15 residues. CDR3 sequence: CAGGGGDARDTEQYF. The CDR3 DNA is TGTGCCGGCGGAGGGGGGGACGCACGAGATACCGAGCAGTACTTC.

The CDR3 bases are TGTGCCAGCAGTTACTCGACTGGGGGCGCGGTCTATGGCTACACCTTC. Its protein is CASSYSTGGAVYGYTF. This chain connects TRBV6-5 to TRBJ1-2, with a tentative D call TRBD1 (6 bases). Germline-derived CDR1 and CDR2 are MNHEY and SVGAGI. This CDR3 region has 16 residues. V was pared by 0 bases and J by 4 bases, with 15 bases between.

V usage is TRBV18 and J usage is TRBJ2-2, with 8 positions matching TRBD2. Unmatched junction bases numbered 10, after V lost 7 bases and J lost 6 bases. The germline V gene encodes CDR1 KGHSH and CDR2 LQKENI. This CDR3 region has 15 residues. Here the CDR3 DNA reads TGTGCCAGCTTAACCGGGACTAGGGTATCCGGGGAGCTGTTTTTT. It translates to CASLTGTRVSGELFF.

The chain links TRBV2 to TRBJ1-2; 9 bases agree with TRBD1. J gave up 2 bases and V 2 bases, and 6 bases lay outside the gene matches. This CDR3 has 16 amino acids. The V gene's germline CDR1 is SNHLY and CDR2 FYNNEI. The CDR3 loop reads CASSEYRTGENYGYTF. In DNA, the CDR3 is TGTGCCAGCAGTGAATATCGGACAGGGGAAAACTATGGCTACACCTTC.

V and J are TRBV5-1 and TRBJ2-7; TRBD2 matches at 7 bases. The CDR3 consists of 14 residues. After removal of 2 bases from V and 2 bases from J, the junction contained 4 bases not matched to a gene. Germline V gives CDR1 SGHRS, CDR2 YFSETQ. The CDR3 here is CASSFAGEAYEQYF. CDR3 bases: TGCGCCAGCAGCTTCGCGGGAGAGGCCTACGAGCAGTACTTC.

V gene TRBV6-6 combines with J gene TRBJ2-3; a possible D gene is TRBD2 (5 bases). The CDR3 spans 16 residues. The V gene lost 2 bases and the J gene lost 1 base, with 13 bases spanning the gap. Germline CDR1 is MNHNY and CDR2 is SVGAGI (reference sequence). CDR3 DNA sequence: TGTGCCAGCAGTTACACGGGGTTAACGGGCACAGATACGCAGTATTTT. This encodes CASSYTGLTGTDTQYF.

This rearrangement joins TRBV18 to TRBJ1-3; 9 bases line up with TRBD1. CDR1 and CDR2 (germline): KGHSH, LQKENI. V lost 3 bases to trimming and J lost 4 bases; unmatched junction nucleotides: 10. The length of the CDR3 is 17 residues. This CDR3 reads CASSPPNTGGAGNTIYF. The CDR3 DNA reads TGTGCCAGCTCACCCCCGAATACAGGGGGCGCCGGAAACACCATATATTTT.

The CDR3 loop is CASSLTAGGPGEQFF. In DNA form, the CDR3 reads TGTGCCAGCAGCTTAACGGCGGGAGGGCCGGGTGAGCAGTTCTTC. The chain employs TRBV7-6 and TRBJ2-1; 9 bases agree with TRBD2. The CDR3 length is 15 residues. Trimming cost V 2 bases and J 9 bases; bases outside gene matches: 8. Germline V gene data show CDR1 as SGHVS and CDR2 as FNYEAQ.

The chain couples TRBV5-1 to TRBJ2-3; TRBD1 might be the D (6 bases). This CDR3 is 17 amino acids long. In germline, CDR1 is SGHRS, CDR2 YFSETQ. V gave up 3 bases and J gave up 0 bases, with 17 bases separating them. The CDR3 is CASSSFGQSTSTDTQYF. The CDR3 DNA reads as TGCGCCAGCAGCTCCTTTGGACAGAGCACTAGCACAGATACGCAGTATTTT. Full variable domain (missing parts from reference TRBV5-1 and TRBJ2-3): KAGVTQTPRYLIKTRGQQVTLSCSPISGHRSVSWYQQTPGQGLQFLFEYFSETQRNKGNFPGRFSGRQFSNSRSEMNVSTLELGDSALYLCASSSFGQSTSTDTQYFGPGTRLTVL.